This is a list of T cell receptor beta chains from one sample in a study of T cell responses to AZD1222 COVID-19 vaccine. TCRdb's table, derived via immunoSEQ multiplex PCR, lists solely in-frame clones and lacks some. The sample has about 140,000 clones, approximately 88% seen once; the top ten hold over 2.5%. The sequencing here drew on peripheral blood, taken on day 0 of AZD1222 vaccination. The receptors shown here come from an adult in good health. Each CDR3 is given with its conserved first and last residue. A D gene is named only where the DNA matches it firmly. For some rows the clone size is stated as once, few or many, or as a class when expanded; others skip it.

cdr3_aa cdr3_nt d_call v_call cdr3_length clone_size j_call
CASSLSGFQPQHF TGTGCCAGCAGTCTATCAGGGTTTCAGCCCCAGCATTTT . TRBV28 13 few TRBJ1-5
CASSVAGTGQAGELFF TGTGCCAGCAGCGTAGCCGGGACAGGGCAGGCCGGGGAGCTGTTTTTT TRBD1 TRBV9 16 once TRBJ2-2
CASSPVGDVGNEQFF TGTGCCAGCAGTCCCGTAGGGGACGTGGGCAATGAGCAGTTCTTC . TRBV27 15 . TRBJ2-1
CASSYQPGGNYGYTF TGTGCCAGCAGTTACCAACCTGGAGGGAACTATGGCTACACCTTC . TRBV6-5 15 . TRBJ1-2
CASAPGTTHSYEQYF TGTGCCAGCGCTCCGGGGACCACACACTCCTACGAGCAGTACTTC . TRBV11-2 15 once TRBJ2-7
CASSPRDLYNTEAFF TGTGCCAGCAGCCCCCGGGACCTTTATAACACTGAAGCTTTCTTT . TRBV3-1/TRBV3-2 15 . TRBJ1-1
CASRVYGPNRVNTEAFF TGTGCCAGCAGAGTCTATGGTCCCAACAGGGTGAACACTGAAGCTTTCTTT . TRBV5-6 17 once TRBJ1-1
CASSPLTTGELFF TGTGCCAGCAGCCCCCTAACCACCGGGGAGCTGTTTTTT . TRBV2 13 . TRBJ2-2
CASASEGPTYTGELFF TGTGCCAGCGCGTCTGAGGGGCCGACTTACACCGGGGAGCTGTTTTTT . TRBV27 16 . TRBJ2-2
CASSLGRSVQETQYF TGTGCCAGCAGCTTAGGGCGGAGTGTACAAGAGACCCAGTACTTC . TRBV13 15 . TRBJ2-5
CASSMQPGTMTGELFF TGTGCCAGTAGTATGCAACCCGGGACTATGACCGGGGAGCTGTTTTTT TRBD2 TRBV19 16 . TRBJ2-2